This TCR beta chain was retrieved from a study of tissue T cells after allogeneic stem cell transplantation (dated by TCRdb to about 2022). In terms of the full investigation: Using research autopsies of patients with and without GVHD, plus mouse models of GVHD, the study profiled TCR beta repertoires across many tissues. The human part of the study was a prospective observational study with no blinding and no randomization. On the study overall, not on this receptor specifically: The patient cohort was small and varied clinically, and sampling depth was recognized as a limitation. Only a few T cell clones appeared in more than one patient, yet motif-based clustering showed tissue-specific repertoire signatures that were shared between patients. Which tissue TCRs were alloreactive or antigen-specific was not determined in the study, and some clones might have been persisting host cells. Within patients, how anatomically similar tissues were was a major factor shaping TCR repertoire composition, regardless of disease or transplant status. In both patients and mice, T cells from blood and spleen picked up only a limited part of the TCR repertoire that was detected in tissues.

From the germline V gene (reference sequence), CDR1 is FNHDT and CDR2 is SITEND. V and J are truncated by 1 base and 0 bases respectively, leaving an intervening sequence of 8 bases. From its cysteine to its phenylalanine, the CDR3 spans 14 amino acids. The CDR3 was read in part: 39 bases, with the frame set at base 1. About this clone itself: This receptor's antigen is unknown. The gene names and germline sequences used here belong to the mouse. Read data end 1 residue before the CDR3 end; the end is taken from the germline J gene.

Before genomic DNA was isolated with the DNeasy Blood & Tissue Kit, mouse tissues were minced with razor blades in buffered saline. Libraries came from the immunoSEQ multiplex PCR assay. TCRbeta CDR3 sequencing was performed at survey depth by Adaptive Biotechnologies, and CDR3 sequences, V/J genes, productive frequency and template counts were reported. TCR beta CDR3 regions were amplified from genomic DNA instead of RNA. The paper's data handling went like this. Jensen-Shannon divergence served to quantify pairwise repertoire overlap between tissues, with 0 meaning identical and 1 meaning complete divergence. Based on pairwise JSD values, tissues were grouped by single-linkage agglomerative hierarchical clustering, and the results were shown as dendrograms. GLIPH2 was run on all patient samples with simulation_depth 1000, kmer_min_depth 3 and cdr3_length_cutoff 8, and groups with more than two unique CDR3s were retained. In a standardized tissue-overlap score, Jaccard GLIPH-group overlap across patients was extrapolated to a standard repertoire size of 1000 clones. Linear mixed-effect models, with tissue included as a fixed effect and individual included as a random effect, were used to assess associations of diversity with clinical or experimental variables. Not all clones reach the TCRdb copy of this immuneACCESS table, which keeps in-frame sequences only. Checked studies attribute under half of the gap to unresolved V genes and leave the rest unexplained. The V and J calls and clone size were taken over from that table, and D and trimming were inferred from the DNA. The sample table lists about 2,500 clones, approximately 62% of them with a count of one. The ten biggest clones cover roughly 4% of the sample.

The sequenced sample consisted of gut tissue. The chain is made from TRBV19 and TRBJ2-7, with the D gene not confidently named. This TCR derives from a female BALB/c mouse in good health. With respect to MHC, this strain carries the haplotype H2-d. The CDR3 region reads CASSIKLSSYEQYF. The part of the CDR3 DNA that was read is TGTGCCAGCAGTATAAAACTTAGCTCCTATGAACAGTAC.